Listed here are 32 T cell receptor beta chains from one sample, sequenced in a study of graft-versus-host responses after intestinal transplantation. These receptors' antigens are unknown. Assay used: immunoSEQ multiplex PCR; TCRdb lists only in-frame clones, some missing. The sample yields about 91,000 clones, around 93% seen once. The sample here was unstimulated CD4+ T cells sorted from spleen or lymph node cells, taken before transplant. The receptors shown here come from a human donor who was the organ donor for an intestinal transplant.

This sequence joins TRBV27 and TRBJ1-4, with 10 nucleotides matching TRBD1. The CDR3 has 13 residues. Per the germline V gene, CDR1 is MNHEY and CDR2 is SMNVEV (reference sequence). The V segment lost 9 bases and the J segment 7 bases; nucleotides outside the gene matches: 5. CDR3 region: CASGDRGTEKLFF. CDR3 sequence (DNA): TGTGCCAGTGGGGACAGGGGAACTGAAAAACTGTTTTTT.

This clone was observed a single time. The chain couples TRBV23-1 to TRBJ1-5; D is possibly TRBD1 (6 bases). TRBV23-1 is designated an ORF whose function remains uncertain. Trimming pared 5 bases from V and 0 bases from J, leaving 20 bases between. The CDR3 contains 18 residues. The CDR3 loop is CASSWDTPVPYSNQPQHF. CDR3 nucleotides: TGCGCCAGCAGTTGGGACACCCCGGTCCCTTATAGCAATCAGCCCCAGCATTTT.

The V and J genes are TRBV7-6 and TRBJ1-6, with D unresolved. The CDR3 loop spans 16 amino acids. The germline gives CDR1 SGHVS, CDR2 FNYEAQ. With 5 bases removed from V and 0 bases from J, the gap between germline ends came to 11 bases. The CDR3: CASSREPSSYNSPLHF. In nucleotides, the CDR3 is TGTGCCAGCAGCCGCGAACCGAGCTCCTATAATTCACCCCTCCACTTT.

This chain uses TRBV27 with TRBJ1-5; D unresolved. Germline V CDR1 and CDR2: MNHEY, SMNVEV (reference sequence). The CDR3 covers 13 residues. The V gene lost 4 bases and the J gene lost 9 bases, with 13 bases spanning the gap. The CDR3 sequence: CASSWRAWGPQHF. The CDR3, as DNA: TGTGCCAGCAGTTGGCGGGCCTGGGGGCCCCAGCATTTT.

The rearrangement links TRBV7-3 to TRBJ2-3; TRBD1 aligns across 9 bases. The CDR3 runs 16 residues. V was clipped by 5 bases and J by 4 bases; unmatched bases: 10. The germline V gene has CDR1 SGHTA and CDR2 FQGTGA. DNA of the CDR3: TGTGCCAGCAGCCTCGATCACGGGACAGGGTCAGATACGCAGTATTTT. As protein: CASSLDHGTGSDTQYF.

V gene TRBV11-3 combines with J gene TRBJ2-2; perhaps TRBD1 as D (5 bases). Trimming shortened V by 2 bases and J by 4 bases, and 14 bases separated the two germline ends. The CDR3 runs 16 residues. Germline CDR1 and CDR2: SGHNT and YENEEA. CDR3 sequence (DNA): TGTGCCAGCAGCTTACCCCTGGGGCTGGGCACCGGGGAGCTGTTTTTT. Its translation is CASSLPLGLGTGELFF.

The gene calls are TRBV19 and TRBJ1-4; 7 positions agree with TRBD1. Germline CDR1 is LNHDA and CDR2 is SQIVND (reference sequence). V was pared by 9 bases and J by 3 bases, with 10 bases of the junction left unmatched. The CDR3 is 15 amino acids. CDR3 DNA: TGTGCCAGCCGGGACAGCCCCGTGGCTAATGAAAAACTGTTTTTT. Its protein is CASRDSPVANEKLFF.

The CDR3 nucleotides read TGCGCCAGCAGCCTTCGCGCAGGGAACACTGAAGCTTTCTTT. This gives the protein CASSLRAGNTEAFF. V gene TRBV5-1 combines with J gene TRBJ1-1; D is ambiguous. V lost 4 bases to trimming and J lost 1 base, with 11 bases between them. Per germline, CDR1 SGHRS and CDR2 YFSETQ. The CDR3 covers 14 residues.

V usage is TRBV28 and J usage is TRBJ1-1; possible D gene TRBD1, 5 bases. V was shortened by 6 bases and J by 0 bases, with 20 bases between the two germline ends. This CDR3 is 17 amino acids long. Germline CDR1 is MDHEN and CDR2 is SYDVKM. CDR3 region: CASRPKGRWGMNTEAFF. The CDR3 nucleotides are TGTGCCAGCAGACCTAAGGGGAGGTGGGGAATGAACACTGAAGCTTTCTTT.

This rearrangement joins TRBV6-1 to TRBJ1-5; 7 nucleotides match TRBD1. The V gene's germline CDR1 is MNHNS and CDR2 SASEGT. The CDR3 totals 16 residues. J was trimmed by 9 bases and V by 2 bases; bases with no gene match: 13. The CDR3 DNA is TGTGCCAGCAGTGAACTCTGGGACAGCGGATTTGGGCCCCAGCATTTT. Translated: CASSELWDSGFGPQHF.

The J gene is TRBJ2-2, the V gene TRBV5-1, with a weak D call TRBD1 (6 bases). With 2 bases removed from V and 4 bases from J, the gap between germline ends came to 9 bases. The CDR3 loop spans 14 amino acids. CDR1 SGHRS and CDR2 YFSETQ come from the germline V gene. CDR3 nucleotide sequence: TGCGCCAGCAGCTTACAGGGTCCCACCGGGGAGCTGTTTTTT. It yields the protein CASSLQGPTGELFF.

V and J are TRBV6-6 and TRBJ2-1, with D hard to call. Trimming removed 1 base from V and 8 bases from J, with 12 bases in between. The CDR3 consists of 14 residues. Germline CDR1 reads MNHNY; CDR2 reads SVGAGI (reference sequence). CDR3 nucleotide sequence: TGTGCCAGCAGTTACTTCTCAGGTCGCGATGAGCAGTTCTTC. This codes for CASSYFSGRDEQFF.

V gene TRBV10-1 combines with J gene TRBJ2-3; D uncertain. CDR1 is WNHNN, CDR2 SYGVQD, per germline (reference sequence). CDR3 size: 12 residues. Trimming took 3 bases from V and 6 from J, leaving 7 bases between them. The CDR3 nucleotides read TGCGCCAGCAGTGATGTCGTCGATACGCAGTATTTT. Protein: CASSDVVDTQYF.

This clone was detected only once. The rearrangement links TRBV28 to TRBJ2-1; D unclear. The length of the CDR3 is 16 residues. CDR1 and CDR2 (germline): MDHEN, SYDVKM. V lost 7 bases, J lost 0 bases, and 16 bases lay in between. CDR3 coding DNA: TGTGCCAGCACACTACCCCATCCCAACTCCTACAATGAGCAGTTCTTC. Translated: CASTLPHPNSYNEQFF.

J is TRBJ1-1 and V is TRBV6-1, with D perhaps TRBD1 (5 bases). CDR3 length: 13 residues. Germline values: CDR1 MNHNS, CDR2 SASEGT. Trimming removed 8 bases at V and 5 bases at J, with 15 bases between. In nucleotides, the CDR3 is TGTGCCAGCGGAAGGGGCCGTTGGACTGAAGCTTTCTTT. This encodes CASGRGRWTEAFF.

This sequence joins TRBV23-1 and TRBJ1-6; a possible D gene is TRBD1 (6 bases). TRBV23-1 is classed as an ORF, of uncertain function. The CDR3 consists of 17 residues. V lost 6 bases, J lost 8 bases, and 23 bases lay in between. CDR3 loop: CASSAWLGAQGHSPLHF. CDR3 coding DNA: TGCGCCAGCAGCGCCTGGTTGGGGGCCCAGGGCCATTCACCCCTCCACTTT.

The CDR3 reads CASSLILSSSGNTIYF. The DNA for the CDR3 is TGTGCCAGCAGCTTGATCCTTTCGAGCTCTGGAAACACCATATATTTT. V and J are TRBV5-6 and TRBJ1-3; D gene ambiguous. V lost 1 base and J lost 0, with 11 bases in between. The V gene's germline CDR1 is SGHDT and CDR2 YYEEEE. There are 16 residues in the CDR3.

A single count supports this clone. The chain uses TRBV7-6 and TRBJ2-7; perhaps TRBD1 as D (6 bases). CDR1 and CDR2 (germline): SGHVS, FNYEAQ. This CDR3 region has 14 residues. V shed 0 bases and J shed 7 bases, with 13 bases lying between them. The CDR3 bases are TGTGCCAGCAGCTTAGCGGTACAGGGAACGGAGCAGTACTTC. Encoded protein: CASSLAVQGTEQYF.

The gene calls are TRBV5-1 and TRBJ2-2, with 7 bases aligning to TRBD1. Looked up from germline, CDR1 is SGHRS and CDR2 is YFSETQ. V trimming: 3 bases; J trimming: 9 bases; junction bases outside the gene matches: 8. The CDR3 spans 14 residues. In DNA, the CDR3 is TGCGCCAGCAGCTCCGGGACAGCCTACCGGGAGCTGTTTTTT. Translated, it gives CASSSGTAYRELFF.

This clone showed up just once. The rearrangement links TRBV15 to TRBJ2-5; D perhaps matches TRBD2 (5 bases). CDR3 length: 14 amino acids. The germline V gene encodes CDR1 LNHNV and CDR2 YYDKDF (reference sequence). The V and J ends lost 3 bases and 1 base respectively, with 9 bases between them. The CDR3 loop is CATSRFSGQETQYF. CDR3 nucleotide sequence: TGTGCCACCAGCAGGTTCAGCGGCCAAGAGACCCAGTACTTC.

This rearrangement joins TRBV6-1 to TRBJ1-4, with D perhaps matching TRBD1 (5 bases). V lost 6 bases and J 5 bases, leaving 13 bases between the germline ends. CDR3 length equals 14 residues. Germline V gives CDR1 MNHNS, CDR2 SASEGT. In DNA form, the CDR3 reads TGTGCCAGCAGGATTACAGGTCAGAATGAAAAACTGTTTTTT. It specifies CASRITGQNEKLFF.

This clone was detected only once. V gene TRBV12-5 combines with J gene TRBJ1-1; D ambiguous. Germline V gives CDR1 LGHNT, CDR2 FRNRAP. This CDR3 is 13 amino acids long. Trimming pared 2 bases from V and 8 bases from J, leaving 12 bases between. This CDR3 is CASGLSARWEAFF. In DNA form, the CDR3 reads TGTGCTAGTGGTTTGAGTGCCCGGTGGGAAGCTTTCTTT.

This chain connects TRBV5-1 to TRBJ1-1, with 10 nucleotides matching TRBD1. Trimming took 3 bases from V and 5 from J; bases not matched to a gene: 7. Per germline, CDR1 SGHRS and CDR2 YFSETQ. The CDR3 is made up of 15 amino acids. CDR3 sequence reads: CASSSRTDRGTEAFF. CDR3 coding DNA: TGCGCCAGCAGCTCACGAACGGACAGGGGGACTGAAGCTTTCTTT.

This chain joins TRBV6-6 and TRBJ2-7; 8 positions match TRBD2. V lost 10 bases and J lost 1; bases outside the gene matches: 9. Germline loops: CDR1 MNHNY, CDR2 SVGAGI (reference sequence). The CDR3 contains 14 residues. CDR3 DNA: TGTGCCACTTGTGCGGGAGGAGCGTCCTACGAGCAGTACTTC. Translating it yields CATCAGGASYEQYF.

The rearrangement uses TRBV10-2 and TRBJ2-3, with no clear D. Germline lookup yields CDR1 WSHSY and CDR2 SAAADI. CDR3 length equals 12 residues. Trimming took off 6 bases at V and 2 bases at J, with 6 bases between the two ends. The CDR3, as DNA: TGCGCCAGCAGGCAGGTCACAGATACGCAGTATTTT. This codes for CASRQVTDTQYF.

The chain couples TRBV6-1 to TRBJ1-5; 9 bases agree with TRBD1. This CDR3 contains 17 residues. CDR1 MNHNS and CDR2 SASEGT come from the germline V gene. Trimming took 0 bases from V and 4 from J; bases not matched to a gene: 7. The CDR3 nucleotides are TGTGCCAGCAGTGAAGCCCCGGGACAGGGCCGAAATCAGCCCCAGCATTTT. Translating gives CASSEAPGQGRNQPQHF.

CDR3 in amino acids: CASSVGPRGGYEQYF. The DNA for the CDR3 is TGTGCCAGCAGCGTAGGTCCCAGGGGAGGGTACGAGCAGTACTTC. The chain joins TRBV9 to TRBJ2-7; TRBD2 is a possible D gene (7 bases). This CDR3 is 15 amino acids long. Germline V gives CDR1 SGDLS, CDR2 YYNGEE. Deletions cut 0 bases from V and 4 bases from J, with 14 bases between.

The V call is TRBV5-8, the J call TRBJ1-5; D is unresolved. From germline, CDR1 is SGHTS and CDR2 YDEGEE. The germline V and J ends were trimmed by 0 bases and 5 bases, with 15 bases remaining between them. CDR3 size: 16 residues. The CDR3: CASSLAWQAPYQPQHF. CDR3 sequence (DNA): TGTGCCAGCAGCTTGGCGTGGCAGGCGCCTTATCAGCCCCAGCATTTT. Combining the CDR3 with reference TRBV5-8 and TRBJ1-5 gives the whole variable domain EAGVTQSPTHLIKTRGQQATLRCSPISGHTSVYWYQQALGLGLQFLLWYDEGEERNRGNFPPRFSGRQFPNYSSELNVNALELEDSALYLCASSLAWQAPYQPQHFGDGTRLSIL.

The CDR3 spells CASSQDFGVRAGELFF. The CDR3 DNA follows: TGCGCCAGCAGCCAAGATTTCGGCGTCAGGGCCGGGGAGCTGTTTTTT. The chain joins TRBV4-1 to TRBJ2-2; perhaps TRBD1 as D (5 bases). V was clipped by 0 bases and J by 6 bases, with 14 bases between them. The CDR3 is 16 amino acids. Germline CDR1 is MGHRA and CDR2 is YSYEKL.

The CDR3 region has the DNA TGTGCCAGCAGTTTATCTCTTCGTGCAGAACGGCAGTTCTTC. This sequence encodes CASSLSLRAERQFF. V gene TRBV28 combines with J gene TRBJ2-1; D remains unclear. Trimming removed 1 base at V and 12 bases at J, with 16 bases between. Germline CDR1 and CDR2: MDHEN and SYDVKM. CDR3 length equals 14 residues.

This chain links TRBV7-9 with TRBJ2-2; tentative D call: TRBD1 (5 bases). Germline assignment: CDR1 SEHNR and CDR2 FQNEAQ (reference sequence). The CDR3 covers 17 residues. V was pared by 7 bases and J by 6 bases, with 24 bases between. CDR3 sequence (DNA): TGTGCCAGCATAAAGTGGACGGGCTGGGGCTCACCCGGGGAGCTGTTTTTT. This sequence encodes CASIKWTGWGSPGELFF.

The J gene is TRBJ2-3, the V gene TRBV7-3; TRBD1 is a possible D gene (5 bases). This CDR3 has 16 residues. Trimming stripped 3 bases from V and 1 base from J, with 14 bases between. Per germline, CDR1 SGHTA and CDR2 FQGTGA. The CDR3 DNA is TGTGCCAGCAGCTTGGCAGTGGCCAGGGGCACAGATACGCAGTATTTT. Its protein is CASSLAVARGTDTQYF.